The 16 T cell receptor beta chains in this list originate from one sample, sequenced in a study of blood T cell repertoires in COVID-19. Data came from immunoSEQ multiplex PCR; TCRdb stores just in-frame clones and leaves some out. Of approximately 130,000 clones listed, around 85% were seen once; the top ten hold roughly 4.5%. Sequenced material: peripheral blood. Source of these receptors: a human donor in a cohort sampled during active COVID-19.

The gene calls are TRBV6-5 and TRBJ2-2, with a weak D call TRBD1 (5 bases). The CDR3 sequence is 13 residues long. The germline V gene has CDR1 MNHEY and CDR2 SVGAGI. V lost 7 bases and J lost 7, with 13 bases in between. CDR3 loop: CASTNRRGGELFF. DNA of the CDR3: TGTGCCAGCACCAATAGAAGGGGCGGGGAGCTGTTTTTT.

The rearrangement links TRBV29-1 to TRBJ2-2, with TRBD2 matching over 8 bases. Germline V lookup: CDR1 SQVTM, CDR2 ANQGSEA. The CDR3 extends over 14 amino acids. V trimming: 4 bases; J trimming: 4 bases; junction bases outside the gene matches: 5. The CDR3 DNA follows: TGCAGCGTTGGATCGGGAGGGACCACCGGGGAGCTGTTTTTT. It yields the protein CSVGSGGTTGELFF.

This CDR3 reads CASGGDRGGTGELFF. CDR3 in DNA: TGCGCCAGCGGCGGGGACAGGGGAGGGACCGGGGAGCTGTTTTTT. The gene calls are TRBV5-1 and TRBJ2-2; TRBD1 matches 10 bases. Germline CDR1 SGHRS, CDR2 YFSETQ. V was clipped by 7 bases and J by 5 bases; unmatched bases: 8. This CDR3 region has 15 residues.

This clone was seen a single time. The gene calls are TRBV6-5 and TRBJ1-2; D call uncertain. The ends were cut back, 6 bases at V and 0 bases at J, with 14 bases in the middle. CDR1 and CDR2 from the germline V gene are MNHEY and SVGAGI. The CDR3 has 15 residues. CDR3 in DNA: TGTGCCAGCAGCTCCAGTCCTCTGACTAACTATGGCTACACCTTC. It is translated as CASSSSPLTNYGYTF.

There are a few counts of this clone. The chain has TRBV18 and TRBJ2-7, with D tentatively TRBD1 (5 bases). Looked up from germline, CDR1 is KGHSH and CDR2 is LQKENI. V dropped 2 bases and J dropped 1 base, with 9 bases sitting between them. The CDR3 sequence is 14 residues long. CDR3 sequence: CASSPGRDSYEQYF. Written as DNA, the CDR3 is TGTGCCAGCTCACCAGGCAGGGATTCCTACGAGCAGTACTTC.

CDR3 DNA: TGTGCCAGTAAACGGATAGCCTCCTATGGCTACACCTTC. Protein: CASKRIASYGYTF. The chain has TRBV2 and TRBJ1-2; D unresolved. Germline V gene lookup returns CDR1 SNHLY and CDR2 FYNNEI. The ends were cut back, 9 bases at V and 4 bases at J, with 15 bases in the middle. CDR3 length equals 13 residues.

The chain couples TRBV4-3 to TRBJ1-1; D ambiguous. Trimming cost V 3 bases and J 1 base, with 9 bases left between them. CDR1 LGHNA and CDR2 YSLEER come from the germline V gene. The CDR3 consists of 14 residues. This CDR3 reads CASSQKHSNTEAFF. CDR3 DNA: TGCGCCAGCAGCCAGAAGCATTCGAACACTGAAGCTTTCTTT.

This chain connects TRBV5-4 to TRBJ2-6; 8 bases are a match to TRBD1. Germline CDR1 SGHNT, CDR2 YYREEE (reference sequence). Trimming took 4 bases from V and 4 from J; bases not matched to a gene: 4. The CDR3 spans 15 residues. The CDR3 DNA follows: TGTGCCAGCAGCCGGACAGGGACCGGGGCCAACGTCCTGACTTTC. Translating it yields CASSRTGTGANVLTF.

This sequence joins TRBV15 and TRBJ2-1; tentatively, D is TRBD1 (5 bases). Germline V gives CDR1 LNHNV, CDR2 YYDKDF (reference sequence). The CDR3 extends over 14 amino acids. V lost 5 bases and J lost 3, with 11 bases in between. CDR3 loop: CATSPSRDYNEQFF. The CDR3 DNA follows: TGTGCCACCAGCCCCTCCAGGGACTACAATGAGCAGTTCTTC.

V usage is TRBV3-1 (or the pseudogene TRBV3-2) and J usage is TRBJ2-3; TRBD2 agrees at 9 bases. V was clipped by 3 bases and J by 5 bases; unmatched bases: 9. This CDR3 comprises 16 residues. Germline CDR1 and CDR2: LGHDT and YNNKEL (reference sequence). The CDR3 spells CASSQGLALGRDTQYF. CDR3 coding DNA: TGTGCCAGCAGCCAGGGACTAGCTTTGGGGAGAGATACGCAGTATTTT.

The rearrangement joins TRBV24-1 to TRBJ2-5, with D possibly TRBD2 on 5 matching bases. CDR1 is KGHDR, CDR2 SFDVKD, per germline. The CDR3 is made up of 14 amino acids. V was pared by 4 bases and J by 5 bases, with 13 bases between. The CDR3 nucleotides read TGTGCCACCAGTGAGGGCCCACTAGAGGAGACCCAGTACTTC. Its protein product is CATSEGPLEETQYF.

The chain has TRBV30 and TRBJ2-3; TRBD2 might be the D (6 bases). V lost 4 bases to trimming and J lost 6 bases, with 17 bases between them. Per the germline V gene, CDR1 is GTSNPN and CDR2 is SVGIG (reference sequence). The CDR3 has 14 residues. The CDR3 protein is CAWIGAGRGDTQYF. The CDR3 bases are TGTGCCTGGATAGGGGCGGGAAGAGGGGATACGCAGTATTTT.

The J gene is TRBJ1-2, the V gene TRBV11-2; no firm D call. The CDR3 spans 13 residues. V lost 5 bases and J lost 4, with 11 bases in between. Germline loops: CDR1 SGHAT, CDR2 FQNNGV. CDR3 nucleotides: TGTGCCAGCAGCCGCGACTCAATCTATGGCTACACCTTC. This encodes CASSRDSIYGYTF.

The rearrangement links TRBV27 to TRBJ2-2; possible D gene TRBD1, 6 bases. Trimming stripped 6 bases from V and 4 bases from J, with 9 bases between. Looked up from germline, CDR1 is MNHEY and CDR2 is SMNVEV (reference sequence). The CDR3 runs 13 residues. CDR3 protein: CASRQGSTGELFF. DNA of the CDR3: TGTGCCAGCAGACAGGGTAGCACCGGGGAGCTGTTTTTT.

The chain joins TRBV11-2 to TRBJ2-3, with 10 bases that match TRBD2. Trimming cost V 5 bases and J 6 bases; bases outside gene matches: 11. The CDR3 consists of 16 residues. Germline V gene sequence: CDR1 SGHAT, CDR2 FQNNGV. The CDR3 sequence: CASSAQLAGVGDTQYF. The CDR3 nucleotides read TGTGCCAGCAGCGCCCAGCTAGCGGGAGTGGGTGATACGCAGTATTTT.

The CDR3 DNA reads as TGTGCCAGTCGCCCGTTAGACGGGGGTCAGCCCCAGCATTTT. Its protein product is CASRPLDGGQPQHF. The chain links TRBV27 to TRBJ1-5, with a weak D call TRBD1 (5 bases). The CDR3 covers 14 residues. Germline loops: CDR1 MNHEY, CDR2 SMNVEV (reference sequence). V was pared by 9 bases and J by 6 bases, with 18 bases between.